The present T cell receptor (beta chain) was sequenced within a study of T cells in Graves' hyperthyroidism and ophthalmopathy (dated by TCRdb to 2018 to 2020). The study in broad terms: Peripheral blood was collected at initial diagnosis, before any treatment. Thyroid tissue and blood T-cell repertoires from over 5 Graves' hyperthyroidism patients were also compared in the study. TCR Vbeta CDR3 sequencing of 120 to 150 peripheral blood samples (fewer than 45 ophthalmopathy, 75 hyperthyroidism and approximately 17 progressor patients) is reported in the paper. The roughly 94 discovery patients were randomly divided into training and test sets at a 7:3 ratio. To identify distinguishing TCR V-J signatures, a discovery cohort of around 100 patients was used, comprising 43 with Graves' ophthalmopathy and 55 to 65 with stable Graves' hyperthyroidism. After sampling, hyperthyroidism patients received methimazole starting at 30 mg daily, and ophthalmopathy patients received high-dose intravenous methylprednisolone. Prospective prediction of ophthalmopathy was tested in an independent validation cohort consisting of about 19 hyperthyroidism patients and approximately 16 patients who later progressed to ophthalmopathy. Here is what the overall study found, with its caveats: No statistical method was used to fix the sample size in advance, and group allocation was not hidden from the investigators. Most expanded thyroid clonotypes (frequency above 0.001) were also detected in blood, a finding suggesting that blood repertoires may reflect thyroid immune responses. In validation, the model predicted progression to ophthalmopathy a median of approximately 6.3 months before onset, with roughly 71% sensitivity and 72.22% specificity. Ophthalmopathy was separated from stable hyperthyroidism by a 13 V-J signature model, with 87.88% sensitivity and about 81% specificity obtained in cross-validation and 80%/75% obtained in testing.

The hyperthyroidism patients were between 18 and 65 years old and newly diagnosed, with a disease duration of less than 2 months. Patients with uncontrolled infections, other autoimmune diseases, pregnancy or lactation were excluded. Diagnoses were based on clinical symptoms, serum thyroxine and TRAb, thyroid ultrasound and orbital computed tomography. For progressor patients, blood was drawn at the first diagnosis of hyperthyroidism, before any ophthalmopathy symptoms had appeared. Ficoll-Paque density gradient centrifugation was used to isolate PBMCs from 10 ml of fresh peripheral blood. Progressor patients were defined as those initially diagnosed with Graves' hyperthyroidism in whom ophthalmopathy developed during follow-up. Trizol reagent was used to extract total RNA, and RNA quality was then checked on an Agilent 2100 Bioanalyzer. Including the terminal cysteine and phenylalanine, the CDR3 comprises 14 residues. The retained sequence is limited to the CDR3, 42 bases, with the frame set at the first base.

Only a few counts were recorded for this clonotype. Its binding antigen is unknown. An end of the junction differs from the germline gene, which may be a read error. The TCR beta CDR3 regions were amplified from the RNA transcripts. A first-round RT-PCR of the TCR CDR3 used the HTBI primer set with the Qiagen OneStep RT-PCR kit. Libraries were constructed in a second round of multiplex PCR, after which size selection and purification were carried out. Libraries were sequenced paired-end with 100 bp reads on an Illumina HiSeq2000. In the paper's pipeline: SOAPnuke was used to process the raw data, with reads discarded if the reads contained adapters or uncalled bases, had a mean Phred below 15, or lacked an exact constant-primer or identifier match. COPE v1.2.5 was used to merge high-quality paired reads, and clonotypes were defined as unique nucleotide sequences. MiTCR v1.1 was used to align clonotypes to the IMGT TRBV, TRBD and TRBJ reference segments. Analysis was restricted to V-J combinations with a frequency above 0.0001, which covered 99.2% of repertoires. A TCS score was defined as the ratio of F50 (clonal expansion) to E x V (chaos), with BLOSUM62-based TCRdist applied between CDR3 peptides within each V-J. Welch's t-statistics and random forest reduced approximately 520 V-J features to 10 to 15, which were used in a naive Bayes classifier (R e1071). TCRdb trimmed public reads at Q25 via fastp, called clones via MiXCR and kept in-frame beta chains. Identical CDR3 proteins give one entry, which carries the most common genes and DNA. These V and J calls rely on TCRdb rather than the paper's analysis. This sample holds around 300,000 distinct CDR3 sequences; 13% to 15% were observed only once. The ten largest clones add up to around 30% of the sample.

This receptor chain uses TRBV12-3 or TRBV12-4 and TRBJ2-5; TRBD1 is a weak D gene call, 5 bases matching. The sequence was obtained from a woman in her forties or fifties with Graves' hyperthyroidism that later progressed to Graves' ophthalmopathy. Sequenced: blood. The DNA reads TGTGCCAGCAGTTCAGCAGGGATCCAAAAGACCCAGTACTTC. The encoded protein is CASSSAGIQKTQYF.